This T cell receptor beta chain came from a study of blood T cell repertoires in COVID-19. Study overall: Spain, Italy and the United States supplied samples that represented acute and convalescent COVID-19. Sample material is recorded as cDNA or gDNA derived from T cells, B-cell-depleted T cells, or PBMCs.

The CDR3 length is 14 residues. The V end was cut by 2 bases, the J end by 1 base, with 8 bases between. The germline V gene encodes CDR1 MNHEY and CDR2 SVGAGI. Methods used by the authors: Nucleated cell number was recorded as an estimate derived from reference gene primer amplification. Using immunoSEQ multiplex PCR, the repertoire was profiled, and TCRdb retains in-frame clones only, with some absent. V, J and clone size are those of that table, while D and trimming were read from the DNA. The sample lists 470,000 or so clones, 85% to 90% occurring once. The receptor was derived from a woman aged 25 to 39 with acute or convalescent COVID-19. Sequenced input: peripheral blood. J is TRBJ1-1 and V is TRBV6-5, with D unclear. The CDR3: CASSYGHENTEAFF. Written as DNA, the CDR3 is TGTGCCAGCAGTTACGGGCACGAGAACACTGAAGCTTTCTTT.